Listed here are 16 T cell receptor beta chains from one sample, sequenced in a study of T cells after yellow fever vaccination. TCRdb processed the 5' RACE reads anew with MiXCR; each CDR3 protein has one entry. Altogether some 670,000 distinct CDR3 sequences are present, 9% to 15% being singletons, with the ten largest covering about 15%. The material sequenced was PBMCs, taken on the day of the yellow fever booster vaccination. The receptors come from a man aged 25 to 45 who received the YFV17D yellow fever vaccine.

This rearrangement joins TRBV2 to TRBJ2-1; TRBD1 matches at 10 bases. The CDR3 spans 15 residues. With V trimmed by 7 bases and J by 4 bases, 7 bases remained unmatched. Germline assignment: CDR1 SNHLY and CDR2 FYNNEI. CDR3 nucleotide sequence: TGTGCCAGCACCGATGGACAGGGGGGGTACAATGAGCAGTTCTTC. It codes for CASTDGQGGYNEQFF.

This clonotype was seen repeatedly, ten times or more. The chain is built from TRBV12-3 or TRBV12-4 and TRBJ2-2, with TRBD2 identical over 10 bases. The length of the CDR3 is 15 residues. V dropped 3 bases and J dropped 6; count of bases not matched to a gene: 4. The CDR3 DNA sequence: TGTGCCAGCAGTTTGAGCGGGAGGGCCGCCGGGGAGCTGTTTTTT. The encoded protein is CASSLSGRAAGELFF.

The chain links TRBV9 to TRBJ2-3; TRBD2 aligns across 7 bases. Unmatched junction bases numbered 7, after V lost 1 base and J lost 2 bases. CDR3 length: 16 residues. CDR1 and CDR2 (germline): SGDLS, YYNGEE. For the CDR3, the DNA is TGTGCCAGCAGCGTACAAACAGCGGGAACCACAGATACGCAGTATTTT. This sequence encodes CASSVQTAGTTDTQYF.

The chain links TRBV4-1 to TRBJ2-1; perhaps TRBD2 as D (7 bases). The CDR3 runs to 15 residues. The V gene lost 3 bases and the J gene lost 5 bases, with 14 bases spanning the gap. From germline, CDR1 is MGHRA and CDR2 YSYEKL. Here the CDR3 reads CASSQSGTKNNEQFF. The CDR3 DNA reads TGCGCCAGCAGCCAGAGCGGGACAAAAAACAATGAGCAGTTCTTC.

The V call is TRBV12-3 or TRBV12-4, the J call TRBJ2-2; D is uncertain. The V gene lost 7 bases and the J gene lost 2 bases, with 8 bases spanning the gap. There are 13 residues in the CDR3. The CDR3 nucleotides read TGTGCCAGCAACCACGACAACACCGGGGAGCTGTTTTTT. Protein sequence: CASNHDNTGELFF.

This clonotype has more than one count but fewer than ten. The chain's CDR3 is CASSPDIVSNQPQHF. As DNA, the CDR3 is TGTGCCAGCAGCCCGGACATTGTTAGCAATCAGCCCCAGCATTTT. The J gene is TRBJ1-5, the V gene TRBV7-2, with D perhaps TRBD1 (5 bases). In germline, CDR1 is SGHTA, CDR2 FQGNSA. This CDR3 is 15 amino acids long. Trimming pared 5 bases from V and 0 bases from J, leaving 11 bases between. Supplemented by reference TRBV7-2 and TRBJ1-5, the full variable domain reads GAGVSQSPSNKVTEKGKDVELRCDPISGHTALYWYRQSLGQGLEFLIYFQGNSAPDKSGLPSDRFSAERTGGSVSTLTIQRTQQEDSAVYLCASSPDIVSNQPQHFGDGTRLSIL.

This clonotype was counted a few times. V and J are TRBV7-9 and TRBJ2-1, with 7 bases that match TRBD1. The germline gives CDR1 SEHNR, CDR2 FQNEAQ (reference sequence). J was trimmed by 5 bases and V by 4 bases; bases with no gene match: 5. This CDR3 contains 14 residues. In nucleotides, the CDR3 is TGTGCCAGCAGCTCCGACAGGGACAACAATGAGCAGTTCTTC. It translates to CASSSDRDNNEQFF.

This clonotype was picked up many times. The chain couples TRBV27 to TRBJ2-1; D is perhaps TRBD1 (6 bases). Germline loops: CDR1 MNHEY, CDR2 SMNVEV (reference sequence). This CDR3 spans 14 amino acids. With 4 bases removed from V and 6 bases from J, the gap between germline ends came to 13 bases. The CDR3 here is CASSYSRGRNEQFF. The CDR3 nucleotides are TGTGCCAGCAGTTACAGCAGGGGACGCAATGAGCAGTTCTTC.

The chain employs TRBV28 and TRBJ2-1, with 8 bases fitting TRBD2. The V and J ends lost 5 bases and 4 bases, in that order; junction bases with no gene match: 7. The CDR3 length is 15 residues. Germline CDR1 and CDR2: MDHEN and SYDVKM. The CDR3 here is CASSQSGRVYNEQFF. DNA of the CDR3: TGTGCCAGCAGTCAGAGCGGGAGAGTATACAATGAGCAGTTCTTC.

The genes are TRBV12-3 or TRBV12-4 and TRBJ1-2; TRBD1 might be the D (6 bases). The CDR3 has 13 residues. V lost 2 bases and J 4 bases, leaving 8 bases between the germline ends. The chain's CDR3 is CASSLKGGYGYTF. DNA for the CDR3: TGTGCCAGCAGTTTAAAGGGGGGCTATGGCTACACCTTC.

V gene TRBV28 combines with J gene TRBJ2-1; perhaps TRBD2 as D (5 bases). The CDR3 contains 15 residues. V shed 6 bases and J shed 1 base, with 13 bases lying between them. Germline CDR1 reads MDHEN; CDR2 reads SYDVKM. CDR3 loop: CASRLLGVSYNEQFF. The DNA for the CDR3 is TGTGCCAGCAGACTACTAGGTGTATCCTACAATGAGCAGTTCTTC.

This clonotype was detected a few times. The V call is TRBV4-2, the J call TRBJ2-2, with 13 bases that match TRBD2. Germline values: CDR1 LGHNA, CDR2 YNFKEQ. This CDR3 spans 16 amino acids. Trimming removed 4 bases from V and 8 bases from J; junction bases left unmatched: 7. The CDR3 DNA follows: TGTGCCAGCAGCCCGGGACTAGCGGGACGGTGGGGGGAGCTGTTTTTT. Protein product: CASSPGLAGRWGELFF.

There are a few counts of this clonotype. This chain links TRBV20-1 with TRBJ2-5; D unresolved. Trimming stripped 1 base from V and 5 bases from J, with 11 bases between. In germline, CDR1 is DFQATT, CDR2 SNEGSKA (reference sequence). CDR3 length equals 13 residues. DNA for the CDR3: TGCAGTGCTAGAGGTATCCCGAGGGAGACCCAGTACTTC. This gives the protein CSARGIPRETQYF.

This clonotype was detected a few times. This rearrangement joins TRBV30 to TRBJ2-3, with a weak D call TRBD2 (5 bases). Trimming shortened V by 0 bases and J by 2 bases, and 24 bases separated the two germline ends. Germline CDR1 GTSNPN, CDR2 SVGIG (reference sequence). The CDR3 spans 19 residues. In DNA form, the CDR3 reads TGTGCCTGGAGTGTGTTCTACCTAGCTGTATCCGTACTCACAGATACGCAGTATTTT. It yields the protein CAWSVFYLAVSVLTDTQYF.

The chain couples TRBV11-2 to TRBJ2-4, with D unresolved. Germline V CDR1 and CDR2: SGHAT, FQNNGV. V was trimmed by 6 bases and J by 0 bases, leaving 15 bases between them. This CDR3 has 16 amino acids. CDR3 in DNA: TGTGCCAGCAGTCTCCACAGAGCCCTAGCCAAAAACATTCAGTACTTC. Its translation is CASSLHRALAKNIQYF.

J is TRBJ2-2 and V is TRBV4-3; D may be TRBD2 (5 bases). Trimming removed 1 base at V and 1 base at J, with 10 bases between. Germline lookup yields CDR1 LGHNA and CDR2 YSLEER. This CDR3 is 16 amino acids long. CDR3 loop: CASSQAPGRNTGELFF. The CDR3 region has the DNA TGCGCCAGCAGCCAAGCGCCGGGAAGGAACACCGGGGAGCTGTTTTTT.